This TCR beta chain was sequenced for a study of blood T cell repertoires in COVID-19. Turning to the study itself: Some COVID-19 samples were acute and others convalescent; all came from the United States, Italy and Spain. In each case, the material was cDNA or gDNA derived from T cells, B-cell-depleted T cells, or PBMCs.

This CDR3 is built from 15 residues. The V gene's germline CDR1 is SGHRS and CDR2 YFSETQ. Trimming shortened V by 0 bases and J by 1 base, and 8 bases separated the two germline ends. In the authors' workflow: Reference gene primer amplification yielded estimated nucleated cell counts. Measured with immunoSEQ multiplex PCR; TCRdb has only the in-frame clones, and not every one. The D gene and trimming were derived from the DNA, and the V and J assignments and clone size from that table. The data show about 80,000 clones, about 91% seen once. The chain carries TRBV5-1 and TRBJ1-5; D is possibly TRBD1 (5 bases). The sequencing sample was made of peripheral blood. The TCR was taken from a woman older than 75 with acute or convalescent COVID-19. This CDR3 reads CASSLEGVSNQPQHF. In DNA, the CDR3 is TGCGCCAGCAGCTTGGAAGGGGTCAGCAATCAGCCCCAGCATTTT.